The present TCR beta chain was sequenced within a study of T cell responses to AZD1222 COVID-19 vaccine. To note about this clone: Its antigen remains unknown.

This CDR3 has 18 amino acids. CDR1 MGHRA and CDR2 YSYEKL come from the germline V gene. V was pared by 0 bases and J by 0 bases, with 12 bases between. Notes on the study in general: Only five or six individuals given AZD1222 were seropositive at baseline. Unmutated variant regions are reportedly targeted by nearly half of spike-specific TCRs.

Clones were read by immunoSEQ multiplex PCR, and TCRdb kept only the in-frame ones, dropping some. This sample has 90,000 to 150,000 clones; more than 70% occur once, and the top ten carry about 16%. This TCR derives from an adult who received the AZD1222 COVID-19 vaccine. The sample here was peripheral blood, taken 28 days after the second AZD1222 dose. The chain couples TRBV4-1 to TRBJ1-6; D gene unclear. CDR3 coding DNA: TGCGCCAGCAGCCAAGAACCTCCAAGAAGCTCCTATAATTCACCCCTCCACTTT. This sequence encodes CASSQEPPRSSYNSPLHF.